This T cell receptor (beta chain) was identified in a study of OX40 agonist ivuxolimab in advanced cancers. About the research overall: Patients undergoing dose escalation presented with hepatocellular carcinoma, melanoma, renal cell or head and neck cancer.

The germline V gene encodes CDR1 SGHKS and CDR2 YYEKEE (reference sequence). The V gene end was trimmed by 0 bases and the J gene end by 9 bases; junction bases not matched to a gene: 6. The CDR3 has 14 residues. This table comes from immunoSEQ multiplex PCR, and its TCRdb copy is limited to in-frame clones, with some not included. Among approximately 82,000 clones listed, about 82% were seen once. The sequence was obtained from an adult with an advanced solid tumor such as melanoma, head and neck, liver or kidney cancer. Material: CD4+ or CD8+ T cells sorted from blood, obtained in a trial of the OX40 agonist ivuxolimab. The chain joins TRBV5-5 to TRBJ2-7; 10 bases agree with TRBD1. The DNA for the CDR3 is TGTGCCAGCAGCTTGGGACAGGGGGCGCGACGGCAGTACTTC. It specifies CASSLGQGARRQYF.